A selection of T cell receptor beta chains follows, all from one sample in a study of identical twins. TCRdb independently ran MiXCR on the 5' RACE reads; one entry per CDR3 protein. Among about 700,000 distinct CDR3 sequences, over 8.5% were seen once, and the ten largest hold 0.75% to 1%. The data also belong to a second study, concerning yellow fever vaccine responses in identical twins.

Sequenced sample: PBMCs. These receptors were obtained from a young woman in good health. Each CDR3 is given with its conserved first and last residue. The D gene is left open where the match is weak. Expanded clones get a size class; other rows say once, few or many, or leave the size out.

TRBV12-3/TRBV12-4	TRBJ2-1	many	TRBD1	TGTGCCAGCAGTCCGAGACAGGGGGAAAACAATGAGCAGTTCTTC	CASSPRQGENNEQFF
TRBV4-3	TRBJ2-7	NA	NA	TGCGCCAGCAGCCAAGAGGGCATCGTAAGCTCCTACGAGCAGTACTTC	CASSQEGIVSSYEQYF
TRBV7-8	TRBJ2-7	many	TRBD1	TGTGCCAGCAGCCCCCGGGACAGGAACTACGAGCAGTACTTC	CASSPRDRNYEQYF
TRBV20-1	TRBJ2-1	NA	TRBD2	TGCTGTGCTAGAGGGGGACTAGCGGGCCCAAGCTCCTACAATGAGCAGTTCTTC	CCARGGLAGPSSYNEQFF
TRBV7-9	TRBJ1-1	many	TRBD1	TGTGCCAGCAGCTTCGCAGGACAGGGGAACACTGAAGCTTTCTTT	CASSFAGQGNTEAFF
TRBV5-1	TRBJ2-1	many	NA	TGCGCCAGCAGCTGGGACTTCAATGAGCAGTTCTTC	CASSWDFNEQFF
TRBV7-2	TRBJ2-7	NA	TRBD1	TGTGCCACCAAACAGGGGGGAAACTACGAGCAGTACTTC	CATKQGGNYEQYF
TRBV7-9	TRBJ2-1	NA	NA	TGTGCCAGCAGCTGGTTAGAGATCTACAATGAGCAGTTCTTC	CASSWLEIYNEQFF
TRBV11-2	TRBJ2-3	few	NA	TGTGCCAGCAGCTTATTAGGGGAGATGGATACGCAGTATTTT	CASSLLGEMDTQYF
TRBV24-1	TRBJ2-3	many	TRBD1	TGTGCCACCAGTCCCGGGACAGCCAGCACAGATACGCAGTATTTT	CATSPGTASTDTQYF
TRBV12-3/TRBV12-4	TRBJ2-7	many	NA	TGTGCCAGCAGTAGGGAACTCAGCTACGAGCAGTACTTC	CASSRELSYEQYF
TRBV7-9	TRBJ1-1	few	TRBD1	TGTGCCAGCAGCTCATCGGACAGGGAAGTCTCGGGCACTGAAGCTTTCTTT	CASSSSDREVSGTEAFF
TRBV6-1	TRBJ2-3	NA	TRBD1	TGTGCCAGCAATCAGGACAGGGCAGATACGCAGTATTTT	CASNQDRADTQYF
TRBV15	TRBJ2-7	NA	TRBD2	TGTGCCACCAGCAACCGGGACTATCACTCCTACGAGCAGTACTTC	CATSNRDYHSYEQYF
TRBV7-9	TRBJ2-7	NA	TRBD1	TGTGCCAGCAGCTTAGATGGCGACAGGGCCGGCGAGCAGTACTTC	CASSLDGDRAGEQYF
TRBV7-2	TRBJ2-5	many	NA	TGTGCCAGCAGCCCCATCAGTGTGGAGACCCAGTACTTC	CASSPISVETQYF
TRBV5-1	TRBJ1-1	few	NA	TGCGCCAGCAGCTTGACCCGACAGGACAACACTGAAGCTTTCTTT	CASSLTRQDNTEAFF
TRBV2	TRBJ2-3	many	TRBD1	TGTGCCAGCAGCTCGACAGGGCCGGGCACAGATACGCAGTATTTT	CASSSTGPGTDTQYF
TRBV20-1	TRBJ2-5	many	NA	TGCAGTGCTGCCGGTTTAGAGACCCAGTACTTC	CSAAGLETQYF
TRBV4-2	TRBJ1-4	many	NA	TGTGCCAGCAGCGAAAGTCCAGCTACAACTAATGAAAAACTGTTTTTT	CASSESPATTNEKLFF